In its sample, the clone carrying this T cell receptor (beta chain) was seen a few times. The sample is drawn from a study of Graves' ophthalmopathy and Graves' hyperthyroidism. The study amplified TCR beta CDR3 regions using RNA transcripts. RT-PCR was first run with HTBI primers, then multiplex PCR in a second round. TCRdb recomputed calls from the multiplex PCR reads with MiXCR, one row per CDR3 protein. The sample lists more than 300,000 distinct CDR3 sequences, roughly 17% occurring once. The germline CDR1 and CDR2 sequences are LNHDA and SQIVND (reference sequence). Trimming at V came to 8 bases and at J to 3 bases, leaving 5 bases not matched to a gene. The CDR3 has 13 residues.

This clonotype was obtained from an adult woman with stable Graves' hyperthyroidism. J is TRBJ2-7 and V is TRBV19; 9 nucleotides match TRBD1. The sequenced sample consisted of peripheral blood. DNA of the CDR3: TGTGCCAGTGCGGGACAGGGCTACTACGAGCAGTACTTC. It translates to CASAGQGYYEQYF.